These T cell receptor beta chains were read from a single sample in a study of control samples from healthy donors and cancer patients. The protocol was immunoSEQ multiplex PCR, while the TCRdb copy is restricted to in-frame clones and leaves out a portion. The repertoire holds approximately 230,000 clones, with roughly 82% as singletons. Sequences were obtained from PBMCs. The receptors were gathered from a woman aged 55-70 years with lung cancer. CDR3s leave out the opening cysteine and the closing phenylalanine or tryptophan.

>TRBV6-5
ASNSEGGHGELF
>TRBV6-6
ASRPPSSGGSYEQY
>TRBV6-1
ASSPTGSGKGYT
>TRBV25-1
ASTAGGETQY
>TRBV15
ATSRDKQGGGYT
>TRBV9
ASSVGSVSTDTQY
>TRBV21-1
ASSREGRNNEQF
>TRBV24-1
VTSNEGATGELF
>TRBV4-1
ASSFPGQGVYEQF
>TRBV30
AWSVRGLLAETQY
>TRBV19
ASSIPGGRATGELF
>TRBV7-9
ASSPTRGPNEKLF
>TRBV12-5
ARGCGRGGTNTGELF
>TRBV9
ASSVGFGRLQETQY
>TRBV7-3
ASSLGGNTDTQY
>TRBV20-1
SASSPLGYEQY
>TRBV7-2
ASSPGWPYEQY
>TRBV2
ASSEDRGAF
>TRBV6-6
ASGEGGTIY
>TRBV9
ASSVEVGRYTGELF
>TRBV30
AWSVEREGEQY
>TRBV2
ASSPRGDRGQETQY
>TRBV7-9
ASSPTGSNQPQH
>TRBV6-5
ASSYSNNGSPLH
>TRBV5-5
ASSLETEPYNEQF
>TRBV6-5
ASSPGTFNTGELF
>TRBV5-1
ASSYLLAGGAGSYNEQF
>TRBV6-6
ASSADREQY
>TRBV12-5
ASGVRAGDTQY
>TRBV2
ASSEMASGSYNEQF
>TRBV19
ASSIFGTGGGSPLH
>TRBV6-2/TRBV6-3
ASSQHGTVNTGELF
>TRBV15
ATSRTAEAF